This TCR beta chain was captured in a study of blood T cell repertoires in COVID-19. V gave up 1 base and J gave up 7 bases; unmatched junction bases: 13. The CDR3 totals 17 residues. CDR1 SGHTA and CDR2 FQGNSA come from the germline V gene. Measured with immunoSEQ multiplex PCR; TCRdb has only the in-frame clones, and not every one. Of about 110,000 clones listed, around 90% were seen once; the top ten hold 0.88%. Sequenced sample: peripheral blood. This chain connects TRBV7-2 to TRBJ2-1, with 7 bases aligning to TRBD2. The receptor's source is a woman aged 45-65 years with active or convalescent COVID-19. In nucleotides, the CDR3 is TGTGCCAGCAGCTTAGAGGGGAGGGCCAGTTCGTGGAATGAGCAGTTCTTC. Residues: CASSLEGRASSWNEQFF. The variable domain in full, completed from reference TRBV7-2 and TRBJ2-1, reads GAGVSQSPSNKVTEKGKDVELRCDPISGHTALYWYRQSLGQGLEFLIYFQGNSAPDKSGLPSDRFSAERTGGSVSTLTIQRTQQEDSAVYLCASSLEGRASSWNEQFFGPGTRLTVL.